The clone carrying this TCR beta chain was detected once. Investigators performed immunoSEQ version v3.0 at survey level. Data came from immunoSEQ multiplex PCR; TCRdb stores just in-frame clones and leaves some out. The data contain 15,000 to 20,000 clones, 88% of them seen just once; the ten biggest clones take up approximately 12%. The data were obtained in a study of long-term antiretroviral therapy in people with HIV. CDR1 is SGHAT and CDR2 is FQNNGV in the germline V gene. Losses at the gene ends were 3 bases for V and 10 bases for J; bases not matched to a gene: 3. This CDR3 has 13 amino acids.

The source material was unsorted PBMCs, sampled 0.7 years before starting antiretroviral therapy. J is TRBJ1-1 and V is TRBV11-2, with TRBD1 identical over 12 bases. This receptor was identified in a man aged 45 to 65 with HIV. CDR3 amino acids: CASSLGQGARAFF. The CDR3 region has the DNA TGTGCCAGCAGCTTGGGACAGGGGGCCCGAGCTTTCTTT.